Below, 3 T cell receptor beta chains from the same sample are listed, as sequenced in a study of cytomegalovirus exposure and HLA in healthy donors. The primer mix had 60 Vbeta and 13 Jbeta primers. Sequenced by immunoSEQ multiplex PCR; TCRdb stores in-frame clones only, minus some. The sample contains 100,000 to 150,000 clones, approximately 15% of which appear only once. Source material: PBMCs. Receptors originate from a woman between 18 and 30 years old in good health and CMV-seronegative.

This clone was counted a few times. The chain joins TRBV7-6 to TRBJ2-2, with 14 bases fitting TRBD2. The CDR3 spans 17 residues. V lost 5 bases and J lost 5; bases outside the gene matches: 7. The germline V gene has CDR1 SGHVS and CDR2 FNYEAQ. The CDR3 protein is CASSPTRLAGGTGELFF. For the CDR3, the DNA is TGTGCCAGCAGCCCTACCCGACTAGCGGGAGGGACCGGGGAGCTGTTTTTT.

The gene calls are TRBV5-6 and TRBJ2-7; TRBD1 might be the D (5 bases). V lost 0 bases and J lost 5, with 18 bases in between. The CDR3 runs to 16 residues. CDR1 and CDR2 from the germline V gene are SGHDT and YYEEEE. CDR3 sequence (DNA): TGTGCCAGCAGCTTGGACAGGTATGGATATGGGGACGAGCAGTACTTC. It codes for CASSLDRYGYGDEQYF.

V and J are TRBV9 and TRBJ2-2, with D possibly TRBD1 on 7 matching bases. Trimming removed 3 bases from V and 7 bases from J, with 16 bases in between. This CDR3 is built from 15 residues. CDR1 and CDR2 from the germline V gene are SGDLS and YYNGEE. In DNA form, the CDR3 reads TGTGCCAGCAGCGCCCGCAGGGGGGAGATCGGGGAGCTGTTTTTT. Translating gives CASSARRGEIGELFF. The full variable domain, in which reference TRBV9 and TRBJ2-2 provide the parts outside the CDR3, is DSGVTQTPKHLITATGQRVTLRCSPRSGDLSVYWYQQSLDQGLQFLIQYYNGEERAKGNILERFSAQQFPDLHSELNLSSLELGDSALYFCASSARRGEIGELFFGEGSRLTVL.